These T cell receptor beta chains were read from a single sample in a study of OX40 agonist ivuxolimab in advanced cancers. TCRdb's table, derived via immunoSEQ multiplex PCR, lists solely in-frame clones and lacks some. The data hold about 77,000 clones, with under 90% observed a single time. The sample consisted of CD4+ or CD8+ T cells sorted from blood, taken in a trial of the OX40 agonist ivuxolimab. These receptors originate from an adult with an advanced solid tumor such as melanoma, head and neck, liver or kidney cancer. The CDR3 runs from the conserved cysteine through the conserved F or W. A D gene is named only where the DNA matches it firmly. Rows give clone size only sometimes, using once, few, many, or a class for an expanded clone.

TRBV10-3,TRBD2,TRBJ2-2,-,CATTSGRGTGELFF,TGTGCCACCACTAGCGGGAGAGGGACCGGGGAGCTGTTTTTT
TRBV5-1,-,TRBJ1-2,medium-sized,CASSESRDSYYGYTF,TGCGCCAGCAGCGAGTCACGGGATTCTTACTATGGCTACACCTTC
TRBV28,-,TRBJ1-2,once,CASSLYGGPSNYGYTF,TGTGCCAGCAGTCTCTACGGGGGCCCTTCGAACTATGGCTACACCTTC
TRBV7-6,TRBD1,TRBJ1-6,-,CASSLAPTGAGNSPLHF,TGTGCCAGCAGCTTAGCCCCCACAGGGGCAGGGAATTCACCCCTCCACTTT
TRBV6-5,-,TRBJ1-5,-,CASSYRADQPQHF,TGTGCCAGCAGTTACCGGGCGGATCAGCCCCAGCATTTT
TRBV5-6,-,TRBJ2-7,-,CASSLGVAGIHEQYF,TGTGCCAGCAGCTTGGGAGTAGCAGGGATCCACGAGCAGTACTTC
TRBV11-2,-,TRBJ1-4,once,CASSPNREKLFF,TGTGCCAGCAGCCCCAACCGGGAAAAACTGTTTTTT
TRBV18,TRBD1,TRBJ2-7,-,CASSPMTGAYEQYF,TGTGCCAGCTCACCGATGACAGGGGCCTACGAGCAGTACTTC
TRBV30,TRBD1,TRBJ2-2,few,CAWSYRDRVTGELFF,TGTGCCTGGAGTTACCGGGACAGGGTCACCGGGGAGCTGTTTTTT
TRBV7-9,-,TRBJ2-2,-,CASSLKVPNTGELFF,TGTGCCAGCAGCTTAAAGGTGCCGAACACCGGGGAGCTGTTTTTT
TRBV7-7,-,TRBJ2-2,-,CASRVWQGGTGELFF,TGTGCTAGCAGAGTTTGGCAGGGGGGCACCGGGGAGCTGTTTTTT
TRBV27,-,TRBJ1-6,-,CASSLTGHNYNSPLHF,TGTGCCAGCAGTTTAACAGGACATAATTATAATTCACCCCTCCACTTT
TRBV18,TRBD1,TRBJ1-2,-,CASSESTGRFNYGYTF,TGTGCCAGCTCGGAATCGACAGGGAGGTTTAACTATGGCTACACCTTC
TRBV29-1,TRBD1,TRBJ1-5,-,CSVEWDSAGPQHF,TGCAGCGTTGAATGGGACAGTGCCGGGCCCCAGCATTTT
TRBV5-1,TRBD1,TRBJ2-2,-,CASSFRTGDTGELFF,TGCGCCAGCAGCTTTCGGACAGGGGACACCGGGGAGCTGTTTTTT
TRBV7-2,-,TRBJ1-4,-,CASSYRGGGSATNEKLFF,TGTGCCAGCAGCTACCGCGGAGGGGGGTCTGCAACTAATGAAAAACTGTTTTTT
TRBV11-2,-,TRBJ2-7,-,CASGLNYEQYF,TGTGCCAGCGGGTTAAACTACGAGCAGTACTTC
TRBV28,-,TRBJ1-4,-,CASSLGGEEKLFF,TGTGCCAGCAGTTTAGGGGGGGAGGAAAAACTGTTTTTT
TRBV5-1,-,TRBJ2-7,-,CASSLTGIFSYEQYF,TGCGCCAGCAGCTTGACTGGGATTTTCTCCTACGAGCAGTACTTC
TRBV10-1,-,TRBJ1-5,-,CAARGQTSNQPQHF,TGCGCCGCTCGGGGACAAACGAGCAATCAGCCCCAGCATTTT
TRBV16,TRBD1,TRBJ1-2,few,CASSQGGLWTGRGYGYTF,TGTGCCAGCAGCCAAGGGGGGCTATGGACAGGGCGCGGCTATGGCTACACCTTC
TRBV5-4,-,TRBJ2-1,-,CASSLTSREQFF,TGTGCCAGCAGCTTGACATCCCGGGAGCAGTTCTTC
TRBV6-1,-,TRBJ1-4,-,CASGESFNEKLFF,TGTGCCAGCGGTGAGAGTTTTAATGAAAAACTGTTTTTT
TRBV10-1,-,TRBJ1-2,-,CASSGPATPGGPYGYTF,TGCGCCAGCAGTGGGCCAGCTACTCCTGGGGGCCCCTATGGCTACACCTTC
TRBV6-1,-,TRBJ1-1,-,CASTQGTGYNTEAFF,TGTGCCAGCACTCAGGGAACCGGGTATAACACTGAAGCTTTCTTT
TRBV19,TRBD1,TRBJ1-2,-,CASSILGQVALYGYTF,TGTGCCAGTAGTATATTGGGACAGGTCGCACTGTATGGCTACACCTTC
TRBV5-1,-,TRBJ2-1,-,CASSLGTRDEQFF,TGCGCCAGCAGCTTGGGTACTAGAGATGAGCAGTTCTTC
TRBV7-2,-,TRBJ2-5,once,CASSRDQAGTQYF,TGTGCCAGCAGCCGGGACCAGGCTGGGACCCAGTACTTC
TRBV7-9,TRBD1,TRBJ2-7,once,CASRRWGTGVDEQYF,TGTGCCAGCAGGCGGTGGGGGACAGGGGTCGACGAGCAGTACTTC